This T cell receptor beta chain was identified in a study of T cell responses to AZD1222 COVID-19 vaccine. Study-level results: Donors, mostly white British, included more females; clonal diversity was possibly underestimated. The repertoires were collected only after the peak T cell response.

Profiling relied on immunoSEQ multiplex PCR, and the TCRdb table lists in-frame clones only, not all of them. The table includes approximately 110,000 clones, over 75% detected once. V shed 6 bases and J shed 6 bases, with 13 bases lying between them. CDR1 is KGHDR and CDR2 is SFDVKD in the germline V gene. The CDR3 spans 13 residues. To note about this clone: Its antigen remains unidentified.

Sequences were derived from peripheral blood, sampled on day 0 of AZD1222 vaccination. The V gene is TRBV24-1, the J gene TRBJ1-1; D possibly corresponds to TRBD1 (5 bases). The receptor was derived from an adult in good health. This CDR3 is CATSWQGLPEAFF. For the CDR3, the DNA is TGTGCCACCAGTTGGCAGGGTCTCCCTGAAGCTTTCTTT.